The entry below describes one TCR beta chain. Its antigen remains unidentified. The data originate from a study of vaccination effects on CD4 cells after COVID-19. Study outcomes and limitations: Clones of infection and vaccine origin contracted markedly late after vaccination.

Germline V lookup: CDR1 MNHEY, CDR2 SVGAGI. The CDR3 is made up of 13 amino acids. Trimming removed 7 bases at V and 1 base at J, with 10 bases between. Measured with immunoSEQ multiplex PCR; TCRdb has only the in-frame clones, and not every one. The sample holds some 30,000 clones; roughly 67% are singletons and the top ten take nearly 9%. Sequencing followed a ViraFEST assay step that expanded antigen-specific CD4+ T cells with viral peptide pools. Having been cultured for roughly 10 days, the cells underwent CD4+ T cell isolation. Each person got two doses of an mRNA SARS-CoV-2 vaccine, BNT162b2 or mRNA-1273. Vaccinated participants had no history of SARS-CoV-2 infection and tested negative for nucleocapsid antibodies. The culture medium for some 2 million PBMC per well included 9.5 to 10 IU/ml IL-2 and 9 to 10 ug/ml peptides.

The source of this sequence is a human donor who received a COVID-19 vaccine. The material was CD4+ T cells from PBMCs cultured with SARS-CoV-2 spike peptides, obtained after COVID-19 vaccination. The chain couples TRBV6-5 to TRBJ1-1; D is ambiguous. CDR3 DNA sequence: TGTGCCAGCACCCCAGACTGGAACACTGAAGCTTTCTTT. Its protein product is CASTPDWNTEAFF.